This T cell receptor beta chain comes out of a study of PD-1 blockade in mismatch repair-deficient tumors. Overall study findings and caveats: After pembrolizumab, tumor-resident clones rose rapidly, then generally contracted before radiologic responses.

Method: immunoSEQ multiplex PCR; TCRdb's copy keeps in-frame clones and lacks some. The table records under 75,000 clones, about nine tenths of them present only once. Every patient had mismatch repair deficiency by PCR or immunohistochemistry. Regarding this clone: What it binds is unknown.

The CDR3 covers 17 residues. Trimming took off 0 bases at V and 4 bases at J, with 16 bases between the two ends. CDR1 and CDR2 from the germline V gene are SNHLY and FYNNEI. The sequencing used peripheral blood, collected 52 weeks after starting pembrolizumab. The clonotype was recovered from an adult with mismatch repair-deficient cancer. The chain recombines TRBV2 with TRBJ2-1; either TRBD1 or TRBD2 may fit D (5 bases each). CDR3 residues: CASSEAGVRDPYNEQFF. CDR3 nucleotide sequence: TGTGCCAGCAGTGAAGCCGGAGTTAGGGACCCTTACAATGAGCAGTTCTTC.